This TCR beta chain came from a study of control samples from healthy donors and cancer patients. Clones were sequenced by immunoSEQ multiplex PCR, and TCRdb holds only the in-frame ones, with some missing. The sample carries about 96,000 clones, approximately 95% recorded once. Sequenced input: blood. The receptor was isolated from a man aged 18-30 years in good health.

The CDR3, as DNA: TGCGCCAGCACCCCCGCCCCGGGGTCTGGCTATGGCTACACCTTC. It is translated as CASTPAPGSGYGYTF. The V and J genes are TRBV5-1 and TRBJ1-2; no firm D call. V shed 6 bases and J shed 4 bases, with 19 bases lying between them. The V gene's germline CDR1 is SGHRS and CDR2 YFSETQ. The CDR3 covers 15 residues. The full variable domain, its missing parts supplied by reference TRBV5-1 and TRBJ1-2, is KAGVTQTPRYLIKTRGQQVTLSCSPISGHRSVSWYQQTPGQGLQFLFEYFSETQRNKGNFPGRFSGRQFSNSRSEMNVSTLELGDSALYLCASTPAPGSGYGYTFGSGTRLTVV.